A few counts support the clone carrying this T cell receptor beta chain. Its specificity is not known. This sample is drawn from a study of blood T cells in healthy people across ages. Across the study: With template switching, about one barcoded beta molecule was captured per two T cells.

A sample-barcoded 5' primer and a J-beta primer mix were used in a second PCR of about 7 to 11 cycles. TCRdb fed the 5' RACE reads into MiXCR, producing one record per CDR3 protein. The sample has about 1,400,000 distinct CDR3 sequences; 59% are singletons. Study observations and caveats: Older age went with lower TCR beta diversity per million T cells, in a roughly linear way.

The sequenced sample was blood. The receptor's source is a man aged 18 to 30 in good health.

The CDR3 nucleotides are TGTGCCAGCAGGGATAGCGGGAGTCGGTACGAGCAGTACTTC. It encodes CASRDSGSRYEQYF. This rearrangement joins TRBV25-1 to TRBJ2-4, with 9 bases matching TRBD2. The J call may be wrong; the DNA end is better matched by TRBJ2-7. There are 14 residues in the CDR3. CDR1 is MGHDK and CDR2 is SYGVNS in the germline V gene.